What follows describes a single T cell receptor beta chain. The target antigen is unknown. V was clipped by 2 bases and J by 1 base, with 6 bases between them. Germline CDR1 reads SGHNT; CDR2 reads YYREEE (reference sequence). CDR3 length equals 14 residues. This sample was included in a study of T cell responses to AZD1222 COVID-19 vaccine. Study observations and caveats: The breadth and depth of Spike-specific TCRs increased once two AZD1222 doses had been given. Spike-wide coverage was observed for vaccine-associated CD4 TCRs, with dominant responses at 160-218 and 743-854. Reports indicate that nearly half of spike-specific TCRs are directed at unmutated variant regions.

Clones were sequenced by immunoSEQ multiplex PCR, and TCRdb holds only the in-frame ones, with some missing. The table includes roughly 150,000 clones, around 92% detected once. This receptor was identified in an adult in good health. This chain uses TRBV5-4 with TRBJ2-2; D unclear. The source was peripheral blood, collected on day 0 of AZD1222 vaccination. CDR3 coding DNA: TGTGCCAGCAGCTTAGGAAGGAACACCGGGGAGCTGTTTTTT. Amino acids: CASSLGRNTGELFF.